Each of the 8 T cell receptor beta chains below was sequenced from the same sample in a study of cytomegalovirus exposure and HLA in healthy donors. 13 Jbeta primers and 60 Vbeta primers were used for the PCR. TCRdb's table, derived via immunoSEQ multiplex PCR, lists solely in-frame clones and lacks some. The table includes approximately 98,000 clones, roughly 70% detected once. The sequenced material came from PBMCs. Receptor source: a male donor in good health and CMV-seronegative.

The J gene is TRBJ2-1, the V gene TRBV6-5; D not resolved. Trimming cost V 10 bases and J 7 bases, with 11 bases left between them. Germline CDR1 reads MNHEY; CDR2 reads SVGAGI. There are 11 residues in the CDR3. CDR3 coding DNA: TGTGCCACAGGCACCCTGAATGAGCAGTTCTTC. Protein sequence: CATGTLNEQFF.

The chain joins TRBV7-6 to TRBJ2-2; 8 positions agree with TRBD1. In germline, CDR1 is SGHVS, CDR2 FNYEAQ. V lost 5 bases and J lost 0; bases outside the gene matches: 11. The CDR3 is 18 amino acids. The CDR3 is CASSPYPQGATNTGELFF. In DNA form, the CDR3 reads TGTGCCAGCAGCCCCTACCCTCAGGGGGCCACGAACACCGGGGAGCTGTTTTTT.

This chain uses TRBV23-1 with TRBJ1-1, with D tentatively TRBD1 (6 bases). TRBV23-1 is an open reading frame whose function is uncertain. V gave up 8 bases and J gave up 4 bases, with 14 bases separating them. The CDR3 contains 13 residues. The CDR3 is CASFGQHATEAFF. Written as DNA, the CDR3 is TGCGCCAGCTTCGGACAGCACGCCACTGAAGCTTTCTTT.

The chain combines TRBV6-1 with TRBJ2-6, with D perhaps TRBD2 (5 bases). Trimming shortened V by 3 bases and J by 0 bases, and 12 bases separated the two germline ends. Per the germline V gene, CDR1 is MNHNS and CDR2 is SASEGT. CDR3 size: 17 residues. The CDR3 loop is CASSDRTPSSGANVLTF. The DNA for the CDR3 is TGTGCCAGCAGTGACAGGACTCCTAGCTCTGGGGCCAACGTCCTGACTTTC.

V and J are TRBV19 and TRBJ1-4; no clear D gene. This CDR3 has 14 amino acids. In germline, CDR1 is LNHDA, CDR2 SQIVND (reference sequence). The ends were cut back, 3 bases at V and 3 bases at J, with 8 bases in the middle. The CDR3 loop is CASSILGSNEKLFF. The CDR3 DNA is TGTGCCAGTAGTATTCTTGGCTCTAATGAAAAACTGTTTTTT.

The chain combines TRBV4-1 with TRBJ2-3; TRBD2 matches 12 bases. The junction had 10 bases not matched to a gene; V was cut back by 0 bases and J by 0 bases. Germline-derived CDR1 and CDR2 are MGHRA and YSYEKL. This CDR3 has 20 residues. This chain's CDR3 is CASSQDQPLAGGSSTDTQYF. DNA for the CDR3: TGCGCCAGCAGCCAAGATCAACCCCTAGCGGGAGGGTCTAGCACAGATACGCAGTATTTT.

This clone was recorded once. The chain is built from TRBV19 and TRBJ2-7; 7 bases align to TRBD2. The V gene end was trimmed by 3 bases and the J gene end by 2 bases; junction bases not matched to a gene: 4. This CDR3 is built from 14 residues. Germline CDR1 reads LNHDA; CDR2 reads SQIVND (reference sequence). In nucleotides, the CDR3 is TGTGCCAGTAGTATGGGCGGGAGTCCCTACGAGCAGTACTTC. Translated, it gives CASSMGGSPYEQYF. The full variable domain, its missing parts supplied by reference TRBV19 and TRBJ2-7, is DGGITQSPKYLFRKEGQNVTLSCEQNLNHDAMYWYRQDPGQGLRLIYYSQIVNDFQKGDIAEGYSVSREKKESFPLTVTSAQKNPTAFYLCASSMGGSPYEQYFGPGTRLTVT.

This chain links TRBV7-8 with TRBJ2-7, with 10 bases lining up with TRBD2. The germline gives CDR1 SGHVS, CDR2 FQNEAQ. Trimming took 0 bases from V and 2 from J; bases not matched to a gene: 10. The CDR3 spans 18 residues. CDR3 loop: CASSLARRILAGTYEQYF. The CDR3 nucleotides read TGTGCCAGCAGCTTAGCGCGAAGGATACTAGCGGGAACCTACGAGCAGTACTTC.